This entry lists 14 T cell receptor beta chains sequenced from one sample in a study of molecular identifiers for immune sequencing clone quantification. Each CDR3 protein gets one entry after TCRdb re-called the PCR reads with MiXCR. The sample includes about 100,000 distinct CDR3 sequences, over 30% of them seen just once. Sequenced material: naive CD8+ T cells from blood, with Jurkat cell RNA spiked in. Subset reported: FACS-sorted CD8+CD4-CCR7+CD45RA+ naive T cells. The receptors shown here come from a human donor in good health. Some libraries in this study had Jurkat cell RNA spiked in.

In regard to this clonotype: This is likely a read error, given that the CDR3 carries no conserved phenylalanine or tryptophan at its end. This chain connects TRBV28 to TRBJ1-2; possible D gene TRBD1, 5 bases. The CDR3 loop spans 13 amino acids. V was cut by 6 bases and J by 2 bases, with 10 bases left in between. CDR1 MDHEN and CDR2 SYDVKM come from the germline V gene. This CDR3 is CASRRDGNYGYTS. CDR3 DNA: TGTGCCAGCAGGCGGGACGGAAACTATGGCTACACCTCC.

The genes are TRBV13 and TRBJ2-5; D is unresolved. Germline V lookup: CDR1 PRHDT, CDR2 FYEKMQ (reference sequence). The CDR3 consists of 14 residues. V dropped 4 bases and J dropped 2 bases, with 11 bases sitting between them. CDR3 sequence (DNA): TGTGCCAGCAGCTCCCCCCCGCTTCAAGAGACCCAGTACTTC. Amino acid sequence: CASSSPPLQETQYF.

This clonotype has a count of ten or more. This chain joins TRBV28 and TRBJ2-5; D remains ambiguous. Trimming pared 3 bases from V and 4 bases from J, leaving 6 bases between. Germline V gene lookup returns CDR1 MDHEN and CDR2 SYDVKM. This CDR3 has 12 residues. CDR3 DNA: TGTGCCAGCAGTTTTGTCCCAGAGACCCAGTACTTC. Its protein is CASSFVPETQYF.

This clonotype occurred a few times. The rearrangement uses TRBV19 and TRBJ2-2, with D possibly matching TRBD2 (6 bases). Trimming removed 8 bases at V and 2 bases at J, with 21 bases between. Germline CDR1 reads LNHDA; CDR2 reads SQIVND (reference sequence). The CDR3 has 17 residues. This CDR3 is CASLHLSRGGNTGELFF. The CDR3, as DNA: TGTGCCAGTCTCCACCTTAGCCGGGGAGGAAACACCGGGGAGCTGTTTTTT. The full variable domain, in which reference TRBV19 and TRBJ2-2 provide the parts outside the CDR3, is DGGITQSPKYLFRKEGQNVTLSCEQNLNHDAMYWYRQDPGQGLRLIYYSQIVNDFQKGDIAEGYSVSREKKESFPLTVTSAQKNPTAFYLCASLHLSRGGNTGELFFGEGSRLTVL.

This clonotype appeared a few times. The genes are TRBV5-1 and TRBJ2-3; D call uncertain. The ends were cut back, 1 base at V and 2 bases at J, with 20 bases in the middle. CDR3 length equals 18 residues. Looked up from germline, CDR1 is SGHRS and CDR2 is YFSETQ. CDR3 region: CASSLIVGHGLLTDTQYF. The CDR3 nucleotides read TGCGCCAGCAGCTTGATAGTGGGTCACGGCCTCCTCACAGATACGCAGTATTTT.

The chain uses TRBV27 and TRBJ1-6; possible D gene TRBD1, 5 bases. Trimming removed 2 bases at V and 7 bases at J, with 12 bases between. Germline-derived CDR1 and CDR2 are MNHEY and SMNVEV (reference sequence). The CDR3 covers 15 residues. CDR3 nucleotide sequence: TGTGCCAGCAGTTTAGTAGGGACGTCAAATTCACCCCTCCACTTT. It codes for CASSLVGTSNSPLHF.

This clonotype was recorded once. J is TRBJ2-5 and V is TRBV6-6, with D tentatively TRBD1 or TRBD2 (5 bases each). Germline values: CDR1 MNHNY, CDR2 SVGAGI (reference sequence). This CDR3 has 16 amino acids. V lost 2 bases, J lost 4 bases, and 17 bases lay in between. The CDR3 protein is CASSYPSGPSRETQYF. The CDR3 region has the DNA TGTGCCAGCAGTTACCCATCGGGACCCAGTAGAGAGACCCAGTACTTC.

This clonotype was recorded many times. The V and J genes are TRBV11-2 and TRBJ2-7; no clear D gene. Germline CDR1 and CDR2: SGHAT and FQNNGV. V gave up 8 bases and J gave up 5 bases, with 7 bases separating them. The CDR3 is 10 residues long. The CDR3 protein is CASARDEQYF. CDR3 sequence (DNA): TGTGCCAGCGCCCGGGACGAGCAGTACTTC.

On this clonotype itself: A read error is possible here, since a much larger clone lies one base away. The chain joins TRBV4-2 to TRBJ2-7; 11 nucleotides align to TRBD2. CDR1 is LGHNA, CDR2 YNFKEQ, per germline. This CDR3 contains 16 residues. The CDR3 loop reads CASSQDSGRAGYAQYF. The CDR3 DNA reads TGTGCCAGCAGCCAAGATAGCGGGAGGGCCGGGTACGCGCAGTACTTC.

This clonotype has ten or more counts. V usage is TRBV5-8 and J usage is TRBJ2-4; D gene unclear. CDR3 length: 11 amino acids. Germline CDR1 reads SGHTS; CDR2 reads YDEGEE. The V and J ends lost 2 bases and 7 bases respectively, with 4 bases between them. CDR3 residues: CASSFPNIQYF. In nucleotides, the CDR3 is TGTGCCAGCAGCTTCCCGAACATTCAGTACTTC.

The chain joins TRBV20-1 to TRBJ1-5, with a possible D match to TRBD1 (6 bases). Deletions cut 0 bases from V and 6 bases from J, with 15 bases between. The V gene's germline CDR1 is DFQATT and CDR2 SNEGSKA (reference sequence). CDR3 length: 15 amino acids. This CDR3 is CSARDRSGGGQPQHF. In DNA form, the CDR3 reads TGCAGTGCTAGAGATCGCTCAGGAGGGGGTCAGCCCCAGCATTTT.

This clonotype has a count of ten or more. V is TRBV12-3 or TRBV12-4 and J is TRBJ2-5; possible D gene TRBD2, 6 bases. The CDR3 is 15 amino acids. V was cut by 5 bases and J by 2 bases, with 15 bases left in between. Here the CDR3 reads CASSGPGTFQETQYF. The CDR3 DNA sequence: TGTGCCAGCAGTGGACCCGGGACTTTTCAAGAGACCCAGTACTTC.

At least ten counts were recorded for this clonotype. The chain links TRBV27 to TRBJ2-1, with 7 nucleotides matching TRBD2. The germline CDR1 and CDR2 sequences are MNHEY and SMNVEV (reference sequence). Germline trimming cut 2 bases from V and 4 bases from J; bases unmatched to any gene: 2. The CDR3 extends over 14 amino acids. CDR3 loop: CASSLAGAYNEQFF. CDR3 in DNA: TGTGCCAGCAGTTTAGCGGGAGCGTACAATGAGCAGTTCTTC.

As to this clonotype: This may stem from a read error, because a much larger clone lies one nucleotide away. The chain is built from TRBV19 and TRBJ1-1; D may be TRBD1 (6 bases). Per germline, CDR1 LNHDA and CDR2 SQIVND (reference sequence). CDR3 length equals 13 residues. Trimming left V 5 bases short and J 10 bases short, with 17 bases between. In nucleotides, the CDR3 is TGTGCCAGTAGTCCGACAGGACCTGCTGGAGCTTTCTTT. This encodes CASSPTGPAGAFF.